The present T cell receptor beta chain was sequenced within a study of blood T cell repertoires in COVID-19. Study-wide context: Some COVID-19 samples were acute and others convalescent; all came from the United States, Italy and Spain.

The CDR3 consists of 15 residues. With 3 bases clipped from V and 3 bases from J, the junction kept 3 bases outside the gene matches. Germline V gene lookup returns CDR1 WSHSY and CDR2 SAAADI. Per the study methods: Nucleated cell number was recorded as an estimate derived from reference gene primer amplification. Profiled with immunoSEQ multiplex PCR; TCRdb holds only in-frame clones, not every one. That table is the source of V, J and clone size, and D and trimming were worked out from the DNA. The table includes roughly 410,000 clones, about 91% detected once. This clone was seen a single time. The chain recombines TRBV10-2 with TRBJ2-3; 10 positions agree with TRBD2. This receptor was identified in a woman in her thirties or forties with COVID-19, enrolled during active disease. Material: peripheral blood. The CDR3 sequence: CASSEVSGRTDTQYF. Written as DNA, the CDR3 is TGCGCCAGCAGTGAAGTTAGCGGGAGGACAGATACGCAGTATTTT.